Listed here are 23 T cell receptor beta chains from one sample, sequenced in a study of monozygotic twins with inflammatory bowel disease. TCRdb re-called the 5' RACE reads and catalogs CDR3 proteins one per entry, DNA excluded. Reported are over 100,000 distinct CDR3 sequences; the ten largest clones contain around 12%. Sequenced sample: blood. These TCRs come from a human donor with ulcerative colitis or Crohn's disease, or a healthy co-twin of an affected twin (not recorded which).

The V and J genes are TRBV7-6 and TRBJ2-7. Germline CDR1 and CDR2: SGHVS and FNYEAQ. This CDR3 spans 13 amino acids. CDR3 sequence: CASSASDGYEQYF.

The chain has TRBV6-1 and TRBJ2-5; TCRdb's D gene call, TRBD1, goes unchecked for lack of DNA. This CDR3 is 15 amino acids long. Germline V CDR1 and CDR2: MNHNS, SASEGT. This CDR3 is CASSTTGTGEETQYF.

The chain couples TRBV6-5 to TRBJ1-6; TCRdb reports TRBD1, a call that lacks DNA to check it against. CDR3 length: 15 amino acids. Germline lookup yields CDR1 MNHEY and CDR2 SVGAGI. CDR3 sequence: CASSYWDRGSSPLHF.

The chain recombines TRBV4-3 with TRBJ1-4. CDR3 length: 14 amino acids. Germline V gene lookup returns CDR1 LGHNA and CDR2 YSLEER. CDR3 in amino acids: CASSQEAANEKLFF.

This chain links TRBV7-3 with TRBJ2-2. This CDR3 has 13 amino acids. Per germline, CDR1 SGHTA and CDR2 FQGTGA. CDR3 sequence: CASSHSNTGELFF.

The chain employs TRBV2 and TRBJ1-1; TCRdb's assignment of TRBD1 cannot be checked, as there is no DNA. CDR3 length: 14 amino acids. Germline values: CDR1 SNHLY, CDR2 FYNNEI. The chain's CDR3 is CASSAPEPNTEAFF.

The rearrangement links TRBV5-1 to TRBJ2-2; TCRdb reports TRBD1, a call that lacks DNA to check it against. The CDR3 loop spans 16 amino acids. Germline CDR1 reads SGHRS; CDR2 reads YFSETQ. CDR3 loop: CASSLDPPTNTGELFF.

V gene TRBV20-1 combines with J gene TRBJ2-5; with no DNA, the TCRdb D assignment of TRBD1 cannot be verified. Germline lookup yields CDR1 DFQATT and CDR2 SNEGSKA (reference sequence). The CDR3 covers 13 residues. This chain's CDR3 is CSASNQGQETQYF.

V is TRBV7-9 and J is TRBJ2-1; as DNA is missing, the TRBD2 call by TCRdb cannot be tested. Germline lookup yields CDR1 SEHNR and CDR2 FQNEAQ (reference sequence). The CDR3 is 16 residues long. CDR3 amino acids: CASSSATSGRYNEQFF.

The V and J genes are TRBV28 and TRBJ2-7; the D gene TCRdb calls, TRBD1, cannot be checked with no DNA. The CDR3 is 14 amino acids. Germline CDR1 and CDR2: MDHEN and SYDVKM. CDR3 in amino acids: CASHPAGGSYEQYF.

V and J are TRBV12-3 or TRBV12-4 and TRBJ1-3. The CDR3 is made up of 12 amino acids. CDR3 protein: CASSISGNTIYF.

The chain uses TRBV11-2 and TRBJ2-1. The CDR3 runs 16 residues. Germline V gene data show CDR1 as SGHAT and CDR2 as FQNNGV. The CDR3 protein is CASSLLRGSTYNEQFF.

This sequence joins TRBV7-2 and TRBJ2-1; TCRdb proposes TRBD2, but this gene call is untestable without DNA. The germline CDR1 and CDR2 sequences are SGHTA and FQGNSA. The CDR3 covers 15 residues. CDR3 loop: CASRRTSGSYNEQFF.

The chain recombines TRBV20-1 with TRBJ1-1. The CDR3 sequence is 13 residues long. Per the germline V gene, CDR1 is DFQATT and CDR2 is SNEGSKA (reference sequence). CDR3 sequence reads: CSARDRWAAEAFF.

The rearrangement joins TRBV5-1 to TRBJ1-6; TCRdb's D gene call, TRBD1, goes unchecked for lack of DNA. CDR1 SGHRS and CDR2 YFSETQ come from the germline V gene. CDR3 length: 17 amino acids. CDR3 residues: CASRFTLRDRGNSPLHF.

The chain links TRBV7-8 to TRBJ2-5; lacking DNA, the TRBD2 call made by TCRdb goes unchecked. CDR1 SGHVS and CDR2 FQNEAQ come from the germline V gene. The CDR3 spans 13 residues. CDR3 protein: CASSLVGRETQYF.

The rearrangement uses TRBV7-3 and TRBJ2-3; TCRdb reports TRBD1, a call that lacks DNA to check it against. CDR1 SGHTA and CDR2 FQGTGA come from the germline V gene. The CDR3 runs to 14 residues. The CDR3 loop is CASRKGGSLDTQYF.

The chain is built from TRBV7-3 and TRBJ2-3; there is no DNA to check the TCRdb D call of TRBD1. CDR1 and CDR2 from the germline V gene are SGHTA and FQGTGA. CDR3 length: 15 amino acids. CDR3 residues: CASSLNVKGIDTQYF.

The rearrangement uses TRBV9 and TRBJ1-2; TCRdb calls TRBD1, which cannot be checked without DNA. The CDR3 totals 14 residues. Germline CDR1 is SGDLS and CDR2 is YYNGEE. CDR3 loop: CASSPQLDRDGYTF.

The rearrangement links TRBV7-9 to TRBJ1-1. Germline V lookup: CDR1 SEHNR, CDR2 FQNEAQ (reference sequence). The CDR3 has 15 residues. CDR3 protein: CASSSRREESTEAFF. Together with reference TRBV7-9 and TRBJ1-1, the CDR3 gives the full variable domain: DTGVSQNPRHKITKRGQNVTFRCDPISEHNRLYWYRQTLGQGPEFLTYFQNEAQLEKSRLLSDRFSAERPKGSFSTLEIQRTEQGDSAMYLCASSSRREESTEAFFGQGTRLTVV.

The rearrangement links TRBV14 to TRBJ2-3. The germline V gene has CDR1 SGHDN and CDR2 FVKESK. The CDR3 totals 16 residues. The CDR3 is CASSQVRIRKRDTQYF.

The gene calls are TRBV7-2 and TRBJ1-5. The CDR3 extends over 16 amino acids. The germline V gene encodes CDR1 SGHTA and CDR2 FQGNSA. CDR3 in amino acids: CASSLRAGWSNQPQHF.

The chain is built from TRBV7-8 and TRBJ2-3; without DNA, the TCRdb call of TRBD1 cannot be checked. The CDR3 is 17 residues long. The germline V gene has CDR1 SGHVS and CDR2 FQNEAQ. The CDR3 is CASSFIRGDGHTDTQYF.